The 2 T cell receptor beta chains presented below share a single source sample, sequenced in a study of regulatory T cells in long-lasting Graves disease. TCR beta libraries were built with iRepertoire HTBI primers and Arm-PCR of CDR3 regions. TCRdb re-called the multiplex PCR reads with MiXCR, one entry per CDR3 protein. The repertoire has under 700,000 distinct CDR3 sequences, about 16% of them found once; the top ten carry about 25%. Time point described: newly diagnosed GD, antithyroid drugs for less than 3 months. Preparation of the TCR library used RNA extracted from PBMCs. This sample also belongs to another study, concerning T cells in Graves' hyperthyroidism and ophthalmopathy.

Here the sequenced sample was peripheral blood mononuclear cells (PBMCs), taken at new diagnosis, from a patient treated with antithyroid drugs. The receptor source for this set is a woman aged 40 to 65 with Graves disease.

This clonotype was counted many times. The V and J genes are TRBV11-2 and TRBJ1-3, with D unclear. Germline CDR1 reads SGHAT; CDR2 reads FQNNGV. The ends were cut back, 0 bases at V and 4 bases at J, with 7 bases in the middle. The CDR3 is 14 residues long. The CDR3 spells CASSLEAEGNTIYF. The DNA of the CDR3 is TGTGCCAGCAGCTTAGAGGCAGAAGGAAACACCATATATTTT.

This clonotype was detected ten times or more. V is TRBV28 and J is TRBJ2-7, with D perhaps being TRBD1 or TRBD2 (5 bases each). V was shortened by 3 bases and J by 5 bases, with 14 bases between the two germline ends. The CDR3 runs to 14 residues. Germline CDR1 MDHEN, CDR2 SYDVKM. CDR3: CASSFSSGTHEQYF. The CDR3 nucleotides are TGTGCCAGCAGTTTTAGTTCGGGGACCCACGAGCAGTACTTC.